This T cell receptor (beta chain) stems from a study of blood T cell repertoires in COVID-19. Study-level background: Researchers got acute and convalescent COVID-19 samples from the United States, Italy and Spain. PBMCs, B-cell-depleted T cells, or T cells were the source of the cDNA or gDNA that made up the material.

Everyone who took part was roughly 18 to 89 years old, and they came from 24 US areas. The recovered donors of Cohort 3 showed two negative PCRs, clearance, or symptom resolution. Trimming cost V 4 bases and J 3 bases, with 15 bases left between them. Germline values: CDR1 LNHDA, CDR2 SQIVND (reference sequence). CDR3 length: 16 residues. Libraries were prepared by immunoSEQ multiplex PCR; TCRdb keeps only in-frame clonotypes and omits some of them. This table has a few hundred thousand clones, about 87% appearing once. The V call is TRBV19, the J call TRBJ2-2, with a tentative D call TRBD1 (5 bases). This clonotype was obtained from a man under 40 who had recovered from COVID-19. Sequences were obtained from PBMCs or T cells enriched from blood (not recorded which). CDR3 in amino acids: CASSRGRREYTGELFF. CDR3 sequence (DNA): TGTGCCAGTAGTAGGGGCAGGCGAGAGTACACCGGGGAGCTGTTTTTT. Full variable domain (rest looked up from reference TRBV19 and TRBJ2-2): DGGITQSPKYLFRKEGQNVTLSCEQNLNHDAMYWYRQDPGQGLRLIYYSQIVNDFQKGDIAEGYSVSREKKESFPLTVTSAQKNPTAFYLCASSRGRREYTGELFFGEGSRLTVL.